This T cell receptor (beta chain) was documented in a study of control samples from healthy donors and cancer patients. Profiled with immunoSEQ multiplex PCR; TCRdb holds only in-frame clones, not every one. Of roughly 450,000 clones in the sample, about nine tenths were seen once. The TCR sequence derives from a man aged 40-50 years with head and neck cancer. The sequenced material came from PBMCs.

The CDR3 DNA reads as TGTGCCAGCACGAAGGAACGGGGTACCACTGAAGCTTTCTTT. Its translation is CASTKERGTTEAFF. The genes are TRBV6-5 and TRBJ1-1, with D hard to call. The V gene lost 7 bases and the J gene lost 4 bases, with 16 bases spanning the gap. The germline CDR1 and CDR2 sequences are MNHEY and SVGAGI. The CDR3 contains 14 residues.